Listed below are T cell receptor beta chains from one sample, sequenced in a study of blood T cell repertoires in COVID-19. Repertoires were generated with immunoSEQ multiplex PCR, while TCRdb's copy carries only in-frame clones and drops some. The table shows roughly 220,000 clones, with roughly 88% occurring only once. The material sequenced was PBMCs or T cells enriched from blood (not recorded which). All receptors derive from a woman between 35 and 50 years old with acute COVID-19. Each CDR3 is given with its conserved first and last residue. D genes are given only for firm matches. Expanded clones get a size class; other rows say once, few or many, or leave the size out.

j_gene | abundance | d_gene | v_gene | CDR3nt | CDR3aa
TRBJ1-1 | - | TRBD1 | TRBV27 | TGTGCCAGCGGACAGGGGGCGCAAGGCACTGAAGCTTTCTTT | CASGQGAQGTEAFF
TRBJ2-3 | - | TRBD2 | TRBV5-4 | TGTGCCAGCAGCTTGGGACTAGCGGAGGCAGATACGCAGTATTTT | CASSLGLAEADTQYF
TRBJ1-3 | - | - | TRBV15 | TGTGCCACCAGCAGATCTCGGGGTGCTGGAAACACCATATATTTT | CATSRSRGAGNTIYF
TRBJ1-1 | - | - | TRBV29-1 | TGCAGCGTTTGGAGGTCTGAAGCTTTCTTT | CSVWRSEAFF
TRBJ1-5 | - | TRBD1 | TRBV28 | TGTGCCAGCAGCCTTCGACAGGGGGCTCAGCCCCAGCATTTT | CASSLRQGAQPQHF
TRBJ1-2 | - | - | TRBV24-1 | TGTGCCACCACTAAGGGGCGGGAATCCAACTATGGCTACACCTTC | CATTKGRESNYGYTF
TRBJ1-1 | - | - | TRBV18 | TGTGCCAGCTCACCGGAAGGTCCAGGGCCCTTTTTAAGGGCTGAAGCTTTCTTT | CASSPEGPGPFLRAEAFF
TRBJ2-1 | once | - | TRBV5-4 | TGTGCCAGCAGCTTACCTAGTTCCGCCGCCTACAATGAGCAGTTCTTC | CASSLPSSAAYNEQFF
TRBJ1-4 | - | - | TRBV5-8 | TGTGCCAGCAGCTTGTTCGTCGGGACAAGAAATGAAAAACTGTTTTTT | CASSLFVGTRNEKLFF
TRBJ1-2 | - | - | TRBV6-6 | TGTGCCAGCAGTTACGGCAGGGTCGATGGCTACACCTTC | CASSYGRVDGYTF
TRBJ1-1 | - | - | TRBV11-2 | TGTGCCAGCAGCTTAGGTAGAGTAGCTTTCTTT | CASSLGRVAFF
TRBJ2-1 | few | - | TRBV3-1/TRBV3-2 | TGTGCCAGCAGCCAAGGAAGAAATAGCGAGGTTCCGTTCTTC | CASSQGRNSEVPFF
TRBJ2-3 | - | TRBD2 | TRBV23-1 | TGCGCCAGCAGTCAAGGAATAGCGGGGGGGCCAGACACAGATACGCAGTATTTT | CASSQGIAGGPDTDTQYF
TRBJ1-4 | - | TRBD1 | TRBV7-6 | TGTGCCAGCAGCTTGGGGACAGGTGAAAAACTGTTTTTT | CASSLGTGEKLFF
TRBJ1-1 | once | - | TRBV7-3 | TGTGCCAGCAGCTCCGACGGGAGGTCGGGGGCTGAAGCTTTCTTT | CASSSDGRSGAEAFF
TRBJ2-3 | once | - | TRBV19 | TGTGCCAGTAGTATAACACCGGGTTCGGGCACAGATACGCAGTATTTT | CASSITPGSGTDTQYF
TRBJ2-3 | - | - | TRBV9 | TGTGCCAGCAGCGTAGGCGATCTAGGTACGCAGTATTTT | CASSVGDLGTQYF
TRBJ1-1 | - | TRBD1 | TRBV7-8 | TGTGCCACCGGACAGGGGGGGAACACTGAAGCTTTCTTT | CATGQGGNTEAFF
TRBJ1-1 | many | - | TRBV24-1 | TGTGCCACCAGTGAAGTGGACAGAAACACTGAAGCTTTCTTT | CATSEVDRNTEAFF
TRBJ2-1 | - | - | TRBV9 | TGTGCCAGCAGCGTGGGGGGACAGAGCTCCTACAATGAGCAGTTCTTC | CASSVGGQSSYNEQFF
TRBJ1-2 | - | - | TRBV2 | TGTGCCAGCAGTGGACTATCAGCCTATGGCTACACCTTC | CASSGLSAYGYTF
TRBJ1-5 | - | TRBD1 | TRBV19 | TGTGCCAGTAGTACCTCGACAGGGCGTAATCAGCCCCAGCATTTT | CASSTSTGRNQPQHF
TRBJ1-5 | - | - | TRBV3-1/TRBV3-2 | TGTGCCAGCAGCGGGAGGGCTAATCAGCCCCAGCATTTT | CASSGRANQPQHF
TRBJ2-2 | - | - | TRBV4-3 | TGCGCCAGCAGCCAAGATAGAGTGCAGAACACCGGGGAGCTGTTTTTT | CASSQDRVQNTGELFF
TRBJ2-1 | - | TRBD1 | TRBV5-6 | TGTGCCAGCCGACCGGGACAGGGGGCGAGTGAGCAGTTCTTC | CASRPGQGASEQFF
TRBJ2-3 | - | TRBD2 | TRBV3-1/TRBV3-2 | TGTGCCAGCAGCCAAGAGGGGCGGGGGGGCTTTGATACGCAGTATTTT | CASSQEGRGGFDTQYF
TRBJ1-1 | - | TRBD1 | TRBV6-5 | TGTGCCAGCAGTTACCAGGACAGGATGAACACTGAAGCTTTCTTT | CASSYQDRMNTEAFF
TRBJ1-1 | - | - | TRBV27 | TGTGCCAGCAGTTTACAGTCTGGGAACACTGAAGCTTTCTTT | CASSLQSGNTEAFF
TRBJ1-5 | - | - | TRBV28 | TGTGCCAGCACCAGGACGGGGGGGCCCCCAAATCAGCCCCAGCATTTT | CASTRTGGPPNQPQHF
TRBJ2-1 | - | TRBD1 | TRBV12-3/TRBV12-4 | TGTGCCAGCAGTCACAGGGGTGAGCAGTTCTTC | CASSHRGEQFF
TRBJ1-1 | - | - | TRBV6-5 | TGTGCCAGCAGTTTCTCGGGGGCGGCTTTCTTT | CASSFSGAAFF
TRBJ1-1 | - | - | TRBV7-8 | TGTGCCAGCGACCCTTACCCCCCCGGTGGGCGGGGTGGGGCACGGAACACTGAAGCTTTCTTT | CASDPYPPGGRGGARNTEAFF
TRBJ1-5 | - | - | TRBV4-1 | TGCGCCAGCAGCCCCTTCCCTAGCAATCAGCCCCAGCATTTT | CASSPFPSNQPQHF
TRBJ2-5 | - | - | TRBV7-2 | TGTGCCAGCAGCTTAGCTGCTCGGTCGGAGAAGACCCAGTACTTC | CASSLAARSEKTQYF
TRBJ2-5 | - | TRBD2 | TRBV7-2 | TGTGCCAGCAGCCCGGCGGGGGGGGCCGGGGAGACCCAGTACTTC | CASSPAGGAGETQYF
TRBJ1-1 | - | - | TRBV28 | TGTGCCAGCAGTTTGAACTTACGGGGCACTGAAGCTTTCTTT | CASSLNLRGTEAFF
TRBJ1-6 | - | - | TRBV5-4 | TGTGCCAGCAGCTCCGCGGTATCGGGTTCACCCCTCCACTTT | CASSSAVSGSPLHF
TRBJ1-1 | - | - | TRBV5-4 | TGTGCCAGCCAGGTGGAGGGAACTGAAGCTTTCTTT | CASQVEGTEAFF
TRBJ2-3 | - | - | TRBV19 | TGTGCCAGTAGTCCAACACACGTCACAGATACGCAGTATTTT | CASSPTHVTDTQYF
TRBJ1-1 | - | - | TRBV11-2 | TGTGCCAGCAGCTTAGTCAAGATCGACAGGATAAACACTGAAGCTTTCTTT | CASSLVKIDRINTEAFF
TRBJ1-1 | - | - | TRBV19 | TGTGCCAGTAGTATACGAGGAACTGAAGCTTTCTTT | CASSIRGTEAFF
TRBJ1-3 | - | - | TRBV3-1/TRBV3-2 | TGTGCCAGCAGCCCGGGGGTCTCTGGAAACACCATATATTTT | CASSPGVSGNTIYF